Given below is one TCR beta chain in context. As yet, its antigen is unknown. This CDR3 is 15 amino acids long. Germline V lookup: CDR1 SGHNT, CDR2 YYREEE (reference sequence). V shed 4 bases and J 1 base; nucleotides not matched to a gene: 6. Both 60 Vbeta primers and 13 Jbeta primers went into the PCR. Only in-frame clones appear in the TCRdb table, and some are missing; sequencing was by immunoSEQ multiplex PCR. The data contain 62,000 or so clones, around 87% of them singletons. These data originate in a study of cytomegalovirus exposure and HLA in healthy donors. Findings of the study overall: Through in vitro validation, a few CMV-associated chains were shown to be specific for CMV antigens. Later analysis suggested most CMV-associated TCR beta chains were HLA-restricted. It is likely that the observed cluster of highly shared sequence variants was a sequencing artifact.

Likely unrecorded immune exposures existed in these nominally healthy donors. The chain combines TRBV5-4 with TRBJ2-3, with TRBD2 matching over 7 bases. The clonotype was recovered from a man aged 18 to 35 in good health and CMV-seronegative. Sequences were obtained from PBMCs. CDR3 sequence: CASSPEAGGTDTQYF. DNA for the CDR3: TGTGCCAGCAGCCCCGAGGCGGGGGGCACAGATACGCAGTATTTT.